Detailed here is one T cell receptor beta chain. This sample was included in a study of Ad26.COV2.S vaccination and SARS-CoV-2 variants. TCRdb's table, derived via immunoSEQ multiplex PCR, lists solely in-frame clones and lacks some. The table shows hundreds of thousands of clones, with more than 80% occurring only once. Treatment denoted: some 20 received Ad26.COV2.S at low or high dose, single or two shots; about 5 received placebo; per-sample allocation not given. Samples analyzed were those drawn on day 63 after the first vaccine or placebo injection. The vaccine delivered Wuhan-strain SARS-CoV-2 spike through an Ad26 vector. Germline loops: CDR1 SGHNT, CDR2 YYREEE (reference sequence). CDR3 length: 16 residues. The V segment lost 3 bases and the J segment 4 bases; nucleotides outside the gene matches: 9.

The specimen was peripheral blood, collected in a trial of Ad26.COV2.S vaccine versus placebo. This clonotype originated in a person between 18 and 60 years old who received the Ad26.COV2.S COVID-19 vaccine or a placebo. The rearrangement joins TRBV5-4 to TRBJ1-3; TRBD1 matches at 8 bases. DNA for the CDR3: TGTGCCAGCAGCTCGCGAACTTCAGGGGGCGGAAACACCATATATTTT. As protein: CASSSRTSGGGNTIYF.